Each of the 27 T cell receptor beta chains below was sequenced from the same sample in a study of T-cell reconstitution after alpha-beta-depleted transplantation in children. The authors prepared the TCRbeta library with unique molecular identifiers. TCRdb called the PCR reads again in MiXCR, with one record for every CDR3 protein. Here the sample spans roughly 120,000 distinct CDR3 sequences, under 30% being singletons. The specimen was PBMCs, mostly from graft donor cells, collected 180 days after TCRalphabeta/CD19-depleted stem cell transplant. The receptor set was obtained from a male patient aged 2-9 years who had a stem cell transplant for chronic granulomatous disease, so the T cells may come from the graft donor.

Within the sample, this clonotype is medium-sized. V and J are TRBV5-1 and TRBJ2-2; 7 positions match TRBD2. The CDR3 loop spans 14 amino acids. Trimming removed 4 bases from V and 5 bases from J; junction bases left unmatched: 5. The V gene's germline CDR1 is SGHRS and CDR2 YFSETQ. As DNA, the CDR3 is TGCGCCAGCAGCCTCCCGGGGGGAACCGGGGAGCTGTTTTTT. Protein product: CASSLPGGTGELFF.

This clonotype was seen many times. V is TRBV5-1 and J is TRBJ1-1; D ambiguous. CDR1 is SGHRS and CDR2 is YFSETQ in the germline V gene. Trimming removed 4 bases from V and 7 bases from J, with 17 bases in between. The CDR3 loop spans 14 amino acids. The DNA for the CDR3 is TGCGCCAGCAGCAGCTCGGGAGTAGTTGATGAAGCTTTCTTT. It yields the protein CASSSSGVVDEAFF.

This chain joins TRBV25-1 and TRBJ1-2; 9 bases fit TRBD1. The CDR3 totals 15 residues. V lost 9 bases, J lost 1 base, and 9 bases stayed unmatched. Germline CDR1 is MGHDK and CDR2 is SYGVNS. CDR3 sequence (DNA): TGTGCCAGTTCGGGACAGGGAAACCTTAACTATGGCTACACCTTC. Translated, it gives CASSGQGNLNYGYTF.

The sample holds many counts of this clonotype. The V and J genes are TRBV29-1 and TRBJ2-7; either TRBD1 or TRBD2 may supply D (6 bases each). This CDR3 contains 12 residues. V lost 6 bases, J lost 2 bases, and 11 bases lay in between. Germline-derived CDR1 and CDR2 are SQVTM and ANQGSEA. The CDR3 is CSVGGGPYEQYF. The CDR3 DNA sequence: TGCAGCGTCGGAGGGGGTCCCTACGAGCAGTACTTC.

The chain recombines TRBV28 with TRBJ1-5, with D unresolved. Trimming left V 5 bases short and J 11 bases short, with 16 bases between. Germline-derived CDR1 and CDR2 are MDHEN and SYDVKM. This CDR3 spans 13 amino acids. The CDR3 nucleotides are TGTGCCAGCAGTCCCCCCTCTACTCGAGCCCAGCATTTT. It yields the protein CASSPPSTRAQHF. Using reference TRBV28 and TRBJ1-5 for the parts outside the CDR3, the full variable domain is DVKVTQSSRYLVKRTGEKVFLECVQDMDHENMFWYRQDPGLGLRLIYFSYDVKMKEKGDIPEGYSVSREKKERFSLILESASTNQTSMYLCASSPPSTRAQHFGDGTRLSIL.

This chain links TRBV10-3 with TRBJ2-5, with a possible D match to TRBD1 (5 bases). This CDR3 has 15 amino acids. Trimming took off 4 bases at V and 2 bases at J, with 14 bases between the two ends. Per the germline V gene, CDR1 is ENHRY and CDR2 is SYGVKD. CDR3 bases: TGTGCCATCAGTGTGGAAGGGGAACTTCAAGAGACCCAGTACTTC. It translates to CAISVEGELQETQYF.

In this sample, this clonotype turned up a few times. CDR3 coding DNA: TGCAGTGCTACTAGCGGGAGGCCCTACAATGAGCAGTTCTTC. This sequence encodes CSATSGRPYNEQFF. The V call is TRBV20-1, the J call TRBJ2-1; 11 bases line up with TRBD2. CDR1 and CDR2 (germline): DFQATT, SNEGSKA (reference sequence). CDR3 length equals 14 residues. Losses at the gene ends were 4 bases for V and 2 bases for J; bases not matched to a gene: 1.

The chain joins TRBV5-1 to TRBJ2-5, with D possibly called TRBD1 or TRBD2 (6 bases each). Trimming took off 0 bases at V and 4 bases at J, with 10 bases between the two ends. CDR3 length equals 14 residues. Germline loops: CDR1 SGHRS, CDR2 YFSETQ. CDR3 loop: CASSLEGEAETQYF. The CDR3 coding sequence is TGCGCCAGCAGCTTGGAGGGGGAGGCAGAGACCCAGTACTTC.

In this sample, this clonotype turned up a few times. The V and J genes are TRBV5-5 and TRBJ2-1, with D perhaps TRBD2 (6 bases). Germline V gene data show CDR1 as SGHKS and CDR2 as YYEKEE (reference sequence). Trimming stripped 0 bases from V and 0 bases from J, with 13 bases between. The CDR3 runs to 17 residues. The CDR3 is CASSLGRGDSSYNEQFF. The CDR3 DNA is TGTGCCAGCAGCTTGGGGCGCGGGGATAGCTCCTACAATGAGCAGTTCTTC.

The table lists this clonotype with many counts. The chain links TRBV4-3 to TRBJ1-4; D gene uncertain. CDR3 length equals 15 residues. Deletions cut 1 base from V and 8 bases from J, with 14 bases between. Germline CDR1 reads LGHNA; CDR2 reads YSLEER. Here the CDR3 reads CASSQGVVIGEKLFF. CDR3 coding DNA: TGCGCCAGCAGCCAAGGTGTGGTCATCGGCGAAAAACTGTTTTTT.

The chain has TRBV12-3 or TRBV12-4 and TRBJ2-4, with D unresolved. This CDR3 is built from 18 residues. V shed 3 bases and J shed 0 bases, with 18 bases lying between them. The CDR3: CASSFGQDPNLAKNIQYF. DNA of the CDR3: TGTGCCAGCAGTTTTGGGCAGGACCCCAATCTAGCCAAAAACATTCAGTACTTC.

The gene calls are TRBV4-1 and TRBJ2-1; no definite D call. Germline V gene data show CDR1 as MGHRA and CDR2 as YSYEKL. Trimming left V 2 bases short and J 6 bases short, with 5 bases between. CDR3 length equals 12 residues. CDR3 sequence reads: CASSQWTNEQFF. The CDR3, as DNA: TGCGCCAGCAGCCAATGGACCAATGAGCAGTTCTTC.

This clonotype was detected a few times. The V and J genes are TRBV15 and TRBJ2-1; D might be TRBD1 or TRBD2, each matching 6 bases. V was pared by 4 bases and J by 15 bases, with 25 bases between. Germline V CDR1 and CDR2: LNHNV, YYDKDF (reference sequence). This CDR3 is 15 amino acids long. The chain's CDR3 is CATSIGGSGADGRFF. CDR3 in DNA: TGTGCCACCAGCATAGGGGGGTCTGGTGCGGACGGTCGGTTCTTC.

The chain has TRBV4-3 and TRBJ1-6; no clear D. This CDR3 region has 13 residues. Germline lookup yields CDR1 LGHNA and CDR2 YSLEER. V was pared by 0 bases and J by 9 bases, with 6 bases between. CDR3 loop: CASSQERSSPLHF. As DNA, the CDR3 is TGCGCCAGCAGCCAAGAACGCAGTTCACCCCTCCACTTT.

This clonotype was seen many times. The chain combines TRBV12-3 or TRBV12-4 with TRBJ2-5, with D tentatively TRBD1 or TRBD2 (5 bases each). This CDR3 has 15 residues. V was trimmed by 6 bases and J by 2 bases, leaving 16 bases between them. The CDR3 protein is CASSQVGVGQETQYF. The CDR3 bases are TGTGCCAGCAGCCAAGTGGGGGTTGGGCAAGAGACCCAGTACTTC.

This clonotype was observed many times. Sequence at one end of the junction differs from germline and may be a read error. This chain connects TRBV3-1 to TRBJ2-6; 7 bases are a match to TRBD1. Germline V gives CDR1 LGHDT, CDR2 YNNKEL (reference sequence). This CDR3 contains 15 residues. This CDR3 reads CASSPTGSGANGLTF. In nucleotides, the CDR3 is TGTGCCAGCAGCCCGACAGGGTCAGGGGCCAACGGCCTGACTTTC.

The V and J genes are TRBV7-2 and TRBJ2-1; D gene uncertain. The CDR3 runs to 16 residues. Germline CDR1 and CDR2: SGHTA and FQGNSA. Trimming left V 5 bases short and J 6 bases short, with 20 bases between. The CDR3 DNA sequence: TGTGCCAGCAGCCATAGTGGGTCTAGTGTTCTCAATGAGCAGTTCTTC. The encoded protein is CASSHSGSSVLNEQFF.

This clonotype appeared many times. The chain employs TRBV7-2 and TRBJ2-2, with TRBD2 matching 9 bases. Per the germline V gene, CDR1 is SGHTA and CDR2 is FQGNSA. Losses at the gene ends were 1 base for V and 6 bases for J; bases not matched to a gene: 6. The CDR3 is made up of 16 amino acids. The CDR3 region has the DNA TGTGCCAGCAGCTTAGAGCGGCTAGCGGGACCCGGGGAGCTGTTTTTT. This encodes CASSLERLAGPGELFF.

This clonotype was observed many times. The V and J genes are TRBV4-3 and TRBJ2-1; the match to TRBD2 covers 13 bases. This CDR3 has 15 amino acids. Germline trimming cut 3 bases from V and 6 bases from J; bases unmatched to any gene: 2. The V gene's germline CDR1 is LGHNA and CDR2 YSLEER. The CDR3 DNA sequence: TGCGCCAGCAGCCAGACTAGCGGGGGGATCAATGAGCAGTTCTTC. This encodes CASSQTSGGINEQFF.

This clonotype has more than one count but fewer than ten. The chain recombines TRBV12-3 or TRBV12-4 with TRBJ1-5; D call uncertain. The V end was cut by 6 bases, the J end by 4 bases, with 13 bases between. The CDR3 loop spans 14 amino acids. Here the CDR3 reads CASSLGRKNQPQHF. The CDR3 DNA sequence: TGTGCCAGCAGCCTTGGACGGAAGAATCAGCCCCAGCATTTT.

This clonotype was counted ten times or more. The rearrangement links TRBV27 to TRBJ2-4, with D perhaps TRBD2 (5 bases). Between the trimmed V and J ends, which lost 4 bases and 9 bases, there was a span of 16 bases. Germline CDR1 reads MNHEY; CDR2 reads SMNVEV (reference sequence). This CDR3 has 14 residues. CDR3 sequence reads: CASSSSGIGSIQYF. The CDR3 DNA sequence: TGTGCCAGCAGTTCCTCCGGTATTGGGAGCATTCAGTACTTC.

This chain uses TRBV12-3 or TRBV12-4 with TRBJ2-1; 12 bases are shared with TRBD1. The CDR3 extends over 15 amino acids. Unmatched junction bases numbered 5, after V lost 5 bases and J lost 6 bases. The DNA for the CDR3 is TGTGCCAGCAGTCTGGGACAGGGGGCCGGCAATGAGCAGTTCTTC. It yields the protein CASSLGQGAGNEQFF.

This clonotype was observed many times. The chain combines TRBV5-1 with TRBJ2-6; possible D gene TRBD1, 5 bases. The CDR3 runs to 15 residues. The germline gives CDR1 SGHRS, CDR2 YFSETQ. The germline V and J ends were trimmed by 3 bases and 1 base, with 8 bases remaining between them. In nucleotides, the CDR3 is TGCGCCAGCAGCTCCGCAGGGTCTGGGGCCAACGTCCTGACTTTC. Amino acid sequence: CASSSAGSGANVLTF.

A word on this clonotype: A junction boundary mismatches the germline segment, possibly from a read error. CDR3 DNA: TGCGCCAGCAGTTTGGGGGTGACGGACGGTCCCTCTGGGGCCAACGTCCTGACTTTC. This encodes CASSLGVTDGPSGANVLTF. This chain joins TRBV5-1 and TRBJ2-6; D tentatively fits TRBD1 or TRBD2 (5 bases each). This CDR3 contains 19 residues. Germline V gene data show CDR1 as SGHRS and CDR2 as YFSETQ.

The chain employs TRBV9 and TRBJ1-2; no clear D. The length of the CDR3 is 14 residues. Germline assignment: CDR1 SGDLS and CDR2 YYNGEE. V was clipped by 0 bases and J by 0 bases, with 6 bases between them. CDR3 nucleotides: TGTGCCAGCAGCGTAGGGCTTGCTAACTATGGCTACACCTTC. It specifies CASSVGLANYGYTF.

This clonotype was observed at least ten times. CDR3 DNA: TGTGCCACCAGCAGGACAGGGGGCTTCACCGGGGAGCTGTTTTTT. It yields the protein CATSRTGGFTGELFF. The V gene is TRBV15, the J gene TRBJ2-2; TRBD1 matches at 10 bases. The V segment lost 3 bases and the J segment 4 bases; nucleotides outside the gene matches: 2. The CDR3 has 15 residues. The germline V gene has CDR1 LNHNV and CDR2 YYDKDF (reference sequence).

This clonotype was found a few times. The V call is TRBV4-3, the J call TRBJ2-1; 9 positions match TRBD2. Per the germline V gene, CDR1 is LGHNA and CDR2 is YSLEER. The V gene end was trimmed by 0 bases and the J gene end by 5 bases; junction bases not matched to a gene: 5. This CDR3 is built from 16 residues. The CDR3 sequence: CASSQDEAGGHNEQFF. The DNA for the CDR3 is TGCGCCAGCAGCCAAGATGAAGCGGGGGGCCACAATGAGCAGTTCTTC.